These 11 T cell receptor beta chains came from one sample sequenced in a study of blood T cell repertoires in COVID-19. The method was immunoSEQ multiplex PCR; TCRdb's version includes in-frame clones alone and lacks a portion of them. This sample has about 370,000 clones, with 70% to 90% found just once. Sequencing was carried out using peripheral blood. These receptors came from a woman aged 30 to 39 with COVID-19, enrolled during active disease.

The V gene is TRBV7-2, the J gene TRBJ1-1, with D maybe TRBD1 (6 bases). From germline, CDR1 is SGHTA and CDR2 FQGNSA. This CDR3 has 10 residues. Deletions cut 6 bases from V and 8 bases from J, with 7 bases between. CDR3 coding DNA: TGTGCCAGCAGACAGGGAGAAGCTTTCTTT. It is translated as CASRQGEAFF.

The CDR3 loop reads CASSPIVQGLGDTEAFF. The CDR3 DNA reads TGTGCCAGCTCACCAATCGTACAGGGCCTCGGGGACACTGAAGCTTTCTTT. The chain has TRBV18 and TRBJ1-1; weak D call: TRBD1 (6 bases). V was pared by 2 bases and J by 3 bases, with 19 bases between. The CDR3 is made up of 17 amino acids. Germline lookup yields CDR1 KGHSH and CDR2 LQKENI.

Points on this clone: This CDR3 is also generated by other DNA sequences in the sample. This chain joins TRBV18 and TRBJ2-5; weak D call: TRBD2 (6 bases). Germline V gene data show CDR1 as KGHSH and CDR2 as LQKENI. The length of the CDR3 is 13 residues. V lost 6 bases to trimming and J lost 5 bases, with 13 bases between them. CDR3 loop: CASSPGSGETQYF. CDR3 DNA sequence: TGTGCCAGCTCGCCGGGTAGCGGCGAGACCCAGTACTTC. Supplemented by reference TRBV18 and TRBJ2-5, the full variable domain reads NAGVMQNPRHLVRRRGQEARLRCSPMKGHSHVYWYRQLPEEGLKFMVYLQKENIIDESGMPKERFSAEFPKEGPSILRIQQVVRGDSAAYFCASSPGSGETQYFGPGTRLLVL.

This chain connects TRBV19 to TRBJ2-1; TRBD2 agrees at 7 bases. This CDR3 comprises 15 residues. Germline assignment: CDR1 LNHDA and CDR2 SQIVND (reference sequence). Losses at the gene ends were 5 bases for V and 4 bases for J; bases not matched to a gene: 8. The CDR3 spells CASSVASGAYNEQFF. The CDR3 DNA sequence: TGTGCCAGTAGTGTTGCCAGCGGGGCATACAATGAGCAGTTCTTC.

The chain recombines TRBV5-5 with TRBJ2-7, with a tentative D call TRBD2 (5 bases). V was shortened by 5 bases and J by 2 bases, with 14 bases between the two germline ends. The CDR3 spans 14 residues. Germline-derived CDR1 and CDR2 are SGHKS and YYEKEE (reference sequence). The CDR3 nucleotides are TGTGCCAGCAGATTTGCCGAGGGTACCTACGAGCAGTACTTC. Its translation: CASRFAEGTYEQYF.

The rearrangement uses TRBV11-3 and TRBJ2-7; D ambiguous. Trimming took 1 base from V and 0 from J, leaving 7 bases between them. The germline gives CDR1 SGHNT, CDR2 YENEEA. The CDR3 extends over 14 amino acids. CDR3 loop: CASSLARSSYEQYV. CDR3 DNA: TGTGCCAGCAGCTTAGCTCGGAGCTCCTACGAGCAGTACGTC.

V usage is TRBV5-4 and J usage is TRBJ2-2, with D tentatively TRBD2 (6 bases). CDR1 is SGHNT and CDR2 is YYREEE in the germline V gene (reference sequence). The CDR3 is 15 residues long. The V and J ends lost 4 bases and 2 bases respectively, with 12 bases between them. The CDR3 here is CASSVGGENTGELFF. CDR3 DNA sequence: TGTGCCAGCAGCGTGGGGGGAGAAAACACCGGGGAGCTGTTTTTT.

CDR3 amino acids: CAWSPSPGVETQYF. For the CDR3, the DNA is TGTGCCTGGAGTCCCAGTCCGGGGGTTGAGACCCAGTACTTC. The chain has TRBV30 and TRBJ2-5, with D possibly TRBD2 on 6 matching bases. The CDR3 is 14 amino acids. In germline, CDR1 is GTSNPN, CDR2 SVGIG (reference sequence). V shed 2 bases and J shed 5 bases, with 15 bases lying between them.

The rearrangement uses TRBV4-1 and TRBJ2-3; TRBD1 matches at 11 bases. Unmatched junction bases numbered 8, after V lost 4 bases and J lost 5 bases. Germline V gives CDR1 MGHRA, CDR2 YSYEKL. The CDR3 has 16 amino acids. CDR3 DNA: TGCGCCAGCAGCCCGGCCCCGGGACAGGGGGTAGATACGCAGTATTTT. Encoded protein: CASSPAPGQGVDTQYF.

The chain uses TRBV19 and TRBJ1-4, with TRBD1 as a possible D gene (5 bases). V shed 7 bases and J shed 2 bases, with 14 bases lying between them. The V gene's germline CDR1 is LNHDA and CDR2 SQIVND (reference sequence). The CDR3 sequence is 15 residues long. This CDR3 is CASTTAGWTNEKLFF. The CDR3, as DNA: TGTGCCAGTACCACGGCAGGGTGGACTAATGAAAAACTGTTTTTT.

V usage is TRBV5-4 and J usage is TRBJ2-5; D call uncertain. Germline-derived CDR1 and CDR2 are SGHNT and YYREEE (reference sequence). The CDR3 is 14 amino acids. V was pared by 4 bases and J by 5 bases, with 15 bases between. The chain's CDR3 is CASSRSTNLETQYF. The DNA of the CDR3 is TGTGCCAGCAGCCGCTCTACCAACCTGGAGACCCAGTACTTC.